Presented here are 15 T cell receptor beta chains from one specimen sequenced in a study of blood T cell repertoires in COVID-19. Data came from immunoSEQ multiplex PCR; TCRdb stores just in-frame clones and leaves some out. This sample has 200,000 to 300,000 clones, with around nine tenths found just once. The sequencing input was peripheral blood. Receptor source: a woman between 65 and 79 years old with active or convalescent COVID-19.

As DNA, the CDR3 is TGTGCCAGCAGTCCATCAGGGCCTATGAACACTGAAGCTTTCTTT. Amino acids: CASSPSGPMNTEAFF. The chain joins TRBV7-9 to TRBJ1-1; the D gene is possibly TRBD1 (5 bases). The CDR3 runs to 15 residues. CDR1 is SEHNR, CDR2 FQNEAQ, per germline (reference sequence). V lost 6 bases to trimming and J lost 0 bases, with 14 bases between them.

The rearrangement links TRBV6-2 or TRBV6-3 to TRBJ1-5, with D possibly being TRBD1 (5 bases). The CDR3 has 12 residues. CDR1 is MNHEY, CDR2 SVGEGT, per germline. The germline V and J ends were trimmed by 5 bases and 9 bases, with 11 bases remaining between them. In DNA form, the CDR3 reads TGTGCCAGCAGTACTGGGGGGAGGCCCCAGCATTTT. Translation gives CASSTGGRPQHF.

V usage is TRBV18 and J usage is TRBJ1-3; D gene uncertain. In germline, CDR1 is KGHSH, CDR2 LQKENI. The V and J ends lost 0 bases and 0 bases respectively, with 6 bases between them. This CDR3 spans 15 amino acids. CDR3 DNA sequence: TGTGCCAGCTCACCACCCATCAACTCTGGAAACACCATATATTTT. Translation: CASSPPINSGNTIYF.

This sequence joins TRBV6-5 and TRBJ2-1, with TRBD2 matching over 8 bases. The germline CDR1 and CDR2 sequences are MNHEY and SVGAGI. With V trimmed by 6 bases and J by 4 bases, 2 bases remained unmatched. The CDR3 covers 13 residues. DNA for the CDR3: TGTGCCAGCAGGGGACTAGGATACAATGAGCAGTTCTTC. Encoded protein: CASRGLGYNEQFF.

The rearrangement links TRBV18 to TRBJ1-2; D gene ambiguous. The germline gives CDR1 KGHSH, CDR2 LQKENI. The CDR3 runs to 12 residues. Deletions cut 3 bases from V and 5 bases from J, with 7 bases between. CDR3 loop: CASSPQEYGYTF. The CDR3 nucleotides are TGTGCCAGCTCACCTCAGGAATATGGCTACACCTTC. Using reference TRBV18 and TRBJ1-2 for the parts outside the CDR3, the full variable domain is NAGVMQNPRHLVRRRGQEARLRCSPMKGHSHVYWYRQLPEEGLKFMVYLQKENIIDESGMPKERFSAEFPKEGPSILRIQQVVRGDSAAYFCASSPQEYGYTFGSGTRLTVV.

The chain carries TRBV5-1 and TRBJ2-3; tentative D call: TRBD1 (5 bases). V was shortened by 2 bases and J by 0 bases, with 13 bases between the two germline ends. The CDR3 totals 16 residues. The germline CDR1 and CDR2 sequences are SGHRS and YFSETQ. The CDR3, as DNA: TGCGCCAGCAGCTTAACTGGGGCCTATAGCACAGATACGCAGTATTTT. Translating gives CASSLTGAYSTDTQYF.

This sequence joins TRBV6-6 and TRBJ1-3, with 7 bases that match TRBD1. Germline CDR1 reads MNHNY; CDR2 reads SVGAGI (reference sequence). V dropped 2 bases and J dropped 5; count of bases not matched to a gene: 3. The CDR3 consists of 14 residues. The CDR3 loop is CASSYPGQRNTIYF. CDR3 DNA: TGTGCCAGCAGTTACCCGGGACAGAGAAACACCATATATTTT.

This clone has more than one count but fewer than ten. The chain uses TRBV29-1 and TRBJ2-2, with a possible D match to TRBD1 (5 bases). There are 15 residues in the CDR3. Germline V CDR1 and CDR2: SQVTM, ANQGSEA. V was cut by 4 bases and J by 1 base, with 13 bases left in between. CDR3 sequence: CSVVEGALNTGELFF. The CDR3 coding sequence is TGCAGCGTTGTAGAAGGGGCCTTGAACACCGGGGAGCTGTTTTTT.

The chain carries TRBV12-3 or TRBV12-4 and TRBJ2-2, with D hard to call. The CDR3 length is 12 residues. V lost 9 bases and J lost 2, with 7 bases in between. CDR3 nucleotide sequence: TGTGCCAGTTTATTCAACACCGGGGAGCTGTTTTTT. As protein: CASLFNTGELFF.

The CDR3 loop is CSASTDMNTEAFF. The CDR3, as DNA: TGCAGTGCTAGTACGGACATGAACACTGAAGCTTTCTTT. The chain combines TRBV20-1 with TRBJ1-1; tentatively, D is TRBD1 (5 bases). The germline V and J ends were trimmed by 3 bases and 0 bases, with 8 bases remaining between them. This CDR3 is 13 amino acids long. The germline V gene encodes CDR1 DFQATT and CDR2 SNEGSKA (reference sequence).

In its sample, this clone was seen once. J is TRBJ2-3 and V is TRBV7-2, with a tentative D call TRBD2 (6 bases). Germline V gene data show CDR1 as SGHTA and CDR2 as FQGNSA. CDR3 length: 15 residues. The V end lost 3 bases, the J end lost 6 bases, and 16 bases lay between the germline ends. The CDR3 is CASSFWDSLRDTQYF. The CDR3 bases are TGTGCCAGCAGCTTTTGGGACTCTCTAAGGGATACGCAGTATTTT.

Here the CDR3 DNA reads TGTGCCAGCAGTTTATGGACAGGACTTGTTTTCTTT. Protein sequence: CASSLWTGLVFF. The chain carries TRBV12-3 or TRBV12-4 and TRBJ1-1, with 7 bases identical to TRBD1. V lost 2 bases to trimming and J lost 13 bases; unmatched junction nucleotides: 7. The CDR3 is made up of 12 amino acids.

V is TRBV14 and J is TRBJ1-2; D is uncertain. V lost 1 base, J lost 2 bases, and 14 bases lay in between. The length of the CDR3 is 16 residues. Germline V gene lookup returns CDR1 SGHDN and CDR2 FVKESK. The CDR3 DNA reads TGTGCCAGCAGCCAAGCCGGGAGGGCAGGAAACTATGGCTACACCTTC. This codes for CASSQAGRAGNYGYTF. The whole variable domain, filled in from reference TRBV14 and TRBJ1-2, reads EAGVTQFPSHSVIEKGQTVTLRCDPISGHDNLYWYRRVMGKEIKFLLHFVKESKQDESGMPNNRFLAERTGGTYSTLKVQPAELEDSGVYFCASSQAGRAGNYGYTFGSGTRLTVV.

The V call is TRBV12-3 or TRBV12-4, the J call TRBJ1-2; D uncertain. The CDR3 extends over 13 amino acids. The V gene lost 3 bases and the J gene lost 2 bases, with 7 bases spanning the gap. CDR3 sequence: CASSLAGNYGYTF. CDR3 nucleotides: TGTGCCAGCAGTTTGGCGGGCAACTATGGCTACACCTTC.

This chain joins TRBV6-4 and TRBJ1-2; 8 bases are shared with TRBD1. The trim removed 5 bases at V and 8 bases at J, leaving 7 bases unmatched. CDR1 is MRHNA, CDR2 SNTAGT, per germline. The CDR3 runs to 13 residues. The CDR3 region is CASSQGQEKGYTF. CDR3 coding DNA: TGTGCCAGCAGTCAGGGACAGGAAAAAGGCTACACCTTC.